This TCR beta chain emerged from a study of T cell responses to AZD1222 COVID-19 vaccine. Findings of the study overall: Reportedly, close to half of spike-specific TCRs are directed against unmutated variant regions.

This clone was seen just once. Antigen unknown. The method was immunoSEQ multiplex PCR; TCRdb's version includes in-frame clones alone and lacks a portion of them. In the table there are 150,000 to 200,000 clones, roughly 91% of which are singletons. The V gene's germline CDR1 is SGHTA and CDR2 FQGNSA. Trimming removed 3 bases from V and 3 bases from J; junction bases left unmatched: 7. The CDR3 runs 17 residues. This sequence was found in an adult in good health. The material sequenced was peripheral blood, taken on day 0 of AZD1222 vaccination. The chain has TRBV7-2 and TRBJ2-1, with TRBD2 identical over 11 bases. The CDR3 DNA is TGTGCCAGCAGCTTCCGACTAGCGGGACGGCGCTACAATGAGCAGTTCTTC. It yields the protein CASSFRLAGRRYNEQFF. Full variable domain (remainder filled in from reference TRBV7-2 and TRBJ2-1): GAGVSQSPSNKVTEKGKDVELRCDPISGHTALYWYRQSLGQGLEFLIYFQGNSAPDKSGLPSDRFSAERTGGSVSTLTIQRTQQEDSAVYLCASSFRLAGRRYNEQFFGPGTRLTVL.